These 32 T cell receptor beta chains were sequenced from one sample in a study of shared clonotypes between healthy human individuals. Clones were read by immunoSEQ multiplex PCR, and TCRdb kept only the in-frame ones, dropping some. The table records fewer than 650,000 clones, 76% of them present only once. Sequencing was carried out using PBMCs. These receptors all come from a woman in her 40s in good health. Some clones in this sample may be carry-over from other donors' samples.

V and J are TRBV18 and TRBJ1-4; a possible D gene is TRBD1 (5 bases). The CDR3 has 17 amino acids. From germline, CDR1 is KGHSH and CDR2 LQKENI. The V and J ends lost 5 bases and 8 bases respectively, with 24 bases between them. The CDR3 nucleotides read TGTGCCAGCTCAAACCGCGAGATGGGCAGGGCCCTGGAAAAACTGTTTTTT. Translation: CASSNREMGRALEKLFF. Full variable domain (missing parts from reference TRBV18 and TRBJ1-4): NAGVMQNPRHLVRRRGQEARLRCSPMKGHSHVYWYRQLPEEGLKFMVYLQKENIIDESGMPKERFSAEFPKEGPSILRIQQVVRGDSAAYFCASSNREMGRALEKLFFGSGTQLSVL.

About this clone: This may be a read error: a much more frequent sequence differs by one nucleotide. This sample includes further DNA sequences coding for the same CDR3. The DNA of the CDR3 is TGTGCCTGGAGTGTATTGCAGGGTGGGACCCAGTACTTC. Translated: CAWSVLQGGTQYF. The V call is TRBV30, the J call TRBJ2-5; possible D gene TRBD1, 5 bases. Germline loops: CDR1 GTSNPN, CDR2 SVGIG (reference sequence). The CDR3 runs 13 residues. The V and J ends lost 0 bases and 7 bases respectively, with 12 bases between them.

Turning to this clone: A much larger clone is a single base away; this may be a read error. The chain recombines TRBV7-3 with TRBJ2-2; TRBD1 matches at 9 bases. The V segment lost 5 bases and the J segment 0 bases; nucleotides outside the gene matches: 1. The germline V gene has CDR1 SGHTA and CDR2 FQGTGA. The CDR3 has 15 amino acids. The DNA for the CDR3 is TGTGCCAGCAGCCGGGACAGGGCGAACACCGGGGAGCTGTTTTTT. It codes for CASSRDRANTGELFF.

This clone was seen only once. This chain links TRBV5-4 with TRBJ2-7; no clear D gene. The V gene lost 1 base and the J gene lost 3 bases, with 11 bases spanning the gap. CDR1 and CDR2 (germline): SGHNT, YYREEE (reference sequence). This CDR3 region has 14 residues. The CDR3 loop reads CASSLSLSNYEQYF. The CDR3 DNA reads TGTGCCAGCAGCTTGTCTCTCTCGAACTACGAGCAGTACTTC.

This clone was recorded once. This chain joins TRBV4-3 and TRBJ1-4, with 11 bases fitting TRBD1. The CDR3 runs 15 residues. Germline V gene sequence: CDR1 LGHNA, CDR2 YSLEER. J was trimmed by 8 bases and V by 4 bases; bases with no gene match: 6. CDR3 region: CASSRTGGNVEKLFF. CDR3 nucleotides: TGCGCCAGCAGCCGGACAGGGGGCAATGTCGAAAAACTGTTTTTT.

The rearrangement uses TRBV5-8 and TRBJ2-7, with D uncertain. V shed 5 bases and J shed 4 bases, with 7 bases lying between them. This CDR3 contains 11 residues. CDR1 SGHTS and CDR2 YDEGEE come from the germline V gene. In DNA, the CDR3 is TGTGCCAGCAGGTATGAGTACGAGCAGTACTTC. Translation: CASRYEYEQYF.

This clone was seen a few times. The chain has TRBV11-2 and TRBJ1-6, with D hard to call. V lost 5 bases and J lost 8, with 7 bases in between. CDR1 is SGHAT, CDR2 FQNNGV, per germline. There are 12 residues in the CDR3. CDR3 sequence: CASSRPYSPLHF. The CDR3 nucleotides read TGTGCCAGCAGCAGACCCTATTCACCCCTCCACTTT.

A single count supports this clone. The genes are TRBV5-1 and TRBJ2-7; D gene unclear. CDR1 is SGHRS, CDR2 YFSETQ, per germline. This CDR3 comprises 14 residues. Trimming removed 0 bases from V and 2 bases from J, with 9 bases in between. The CDR3 sequence: CASSLGDPPYEQYF. CDR3 nucleotides: TGCGCCAGCAGCTTGGGGGATCCGCCCTACGAGCAGTACTTC.

This chain uses TRBV19 with TRBJ2-3; TRBD2 agrees at 10 bases. The CDR3 loop spans 16 amino acids. CDR1 and CDR2 (germline): LNHDA, SQIVND (reference sequence). V was clipped by 6 bases and J by 2 bases; unmatched bases: 8. The CDR3 nucleotides are TGTGCCAGTAGGCCCGGGACTAGCGTCCTCACAGATACGCAGTATTTT. The encoded protein is CASRPGTSVLTDTQYF. The variable domain in full, completed from reference TRBV19 and TRBJ2-3, reads DGGITQSPKYLFRKEGQNVTLSCEQNLNHDAMYWYRQDPGQGLRLIYYSQIVNDFQKGDIAEGYSVSREKKESFPLTVTSAQKNPTAFYLCASRPGTSVLTDTQYFGPGTRLTVL.

The table lists this clone with many counts. The chain uses TRBV30 and TRBJ2-5; TRBD2 matches at 11 bases. CDR1 is GTSNPN and CDR2 is SVGIG in the germline V gene (reference sequence). The CDR3 runs to 15 residues. V shed 4 bases, J shed 2 bases, and the junction held 6 bases outside the gene matches. CDR3 bases: TGTGCCTGGACTAGCGGGAGGACCAGTCAAGAGACCCAGTACTTC. Protein product: CAWTSGRTSQETQYF.

The rearrangement joins TRBV28 to TRBJ2-7; D call uncertain. The V and J ends lost 5 bases and 1 base respectively, with 12 bases between them. CDR3 size: 14 residues. Germline CDR1 is MDHEN and CDR2 is SYDVKM. CDR3 residues: CASSDRVGSYEQYF. CDR3 nucleotides: TGTGCCAGCAGTGACCGGGTAGGGTCCTACGAGCAGTACTTC.

The CDR3 is CASGSRGQGVYEQYF. CDR3 DNA sequence: TGTGCTAGTGGTTCACGTGGACAGGGGGTTTACGAGCAGTACTTC. The J gene is TRBJ2-7, the V gene TRBV12-5; 10 bases line up with TRBD1. This CDR3 region has 15 residues. Per germline, CDR1 LGHNT and CDR2 FRNRAP. V gave up 4 bases and J gave up 4 bases; unmatched junction bases: 7.

The J gene is TRBJ2-7, the V gene TRBV27, with 9 bases identical to TRBD1. V lost 7 bases to trimming and J lost 4 bases; unmatched junction nucleotides: 17. This CDR3 is built from 17 residues. The germline CDR1 and CDR2 sequences are MNHEY and SMNVEV (reference sequence). This CDR3 is CASTLRWGQGTAYEQYF. CDR3 DNA: TGTGCCAGCACCCTGAGGTGGGGACAGGGTACCGCTTACGAGCAGTACTTC.

CDR3 region: CASIPGRHYGYTF. Written as DNA, the CDR3 is TGTGCCAGCATTCCGGGACGGCACTATGGCTACACCTTC. The genes are TRBV28 and TRBJ1-2; tentative D call: TRBD1 (5 bases). The CDR3 loop spans 13 amino acids. Germline V gene sequence: CDR1 MDHEN, CDR2 SYDVKM. Trimming took 7 bases from V and 3 from J, leaving 12 bases between them.

This clone came up many times. V is TRBV5-1 and J is TRBJ1-4; 8 bases match TRBD1. The CDR3 runs 15 residues. The V gene's germline CDR1 is SGHRS and CDR2 YFSETQ. The V segment lost 4 bases and the J segment 4 bases; nucleotides outside the gene matches: 6. CDR3 sequence: CASSLPGQVNEKLFF. CDR3 coding DNA: TGCGCCAGCAGCCTACCGGGACAGGTTAATGAAAAACTGTTTTTT. Full variable domain (missing parts from reference TRBV5-1 and TRBJ1-4): KAGVTQTPRYLIKTRGQQVTLSCSPISGHRSVSWYQQTPGQGLQFLFEYFSETQRNKGNFPGRFSGRQFSNSRSEMNVSTLELGDSALYLCASSLPGQVNEKLFFGSGTQLSVL.

Notes on this clone: A clone one base away is much larger, so this may be a read error. The rearrangement links TRBV2 to TRBJ1-2; 7 bases map to TRBD1. The CDR3 is 14 amino acids. The germline gives CDR1 SNHLY, CDR2 FYNNEI. CDR3: CAGSESTGNYGYTF. CDR3 DNA: TGTGCCGGCAGTGAATCGACAGGGAACTATGGCTACACCTTC.

A few counts support this clone. The V gene is TRBV5-4, the J gene TRBJ1-1, with 8 bases identical to TRBD1. Germline V gene lookup returns CDR1 SGHNT and CDR2 YYREEE (reference sequence). V was clipped by 3 bases and J by 2 bases; unmatched bases: 3. The CDR3 length is 14 residues. CDR3 residues: CASSWDRFNTEAFF. CDR3 in DNA: TGTGCCAGCAGCTGGGACAGGTTTAACACTGAAGCTTTCTTT.

V and J are TRBV15 and TRBJ2-1; 11 bases agree with TRBD2. The CDR3 runs to 15 residues. The ends lost 1 base at V and 7 bases at J; junction bases unmatched: 3. Germline-derived CDR1 and CDR2 are LNHNV and YYDKDF (reference sequence). The CDR3 sequence is CATSRVGTSGNEQFF. In DNA form, the CDR3 reads TGTGCCACCAGCAGAGTCGGGACTAGCGGAAATGAGCAGTTCTTC.

This clone was seen ten or more times. The sample has other DNA sequences that encode this CDR3 too. The rearrangement joins TRBV7-2 to TRBJ2-7; no clear D gene. With 1 base removed from V and 5 bases from J, the gap between germline ends came to 3 bases. There are 11 residues in the CDR3. CDR1 is SGHTA and CDR2 is FQGNSA in the germline V gene. The CDR3 loop reads CASSLVHEQYF. As DNA, the CDR3 is TGTGCCAGCAGCTTAGTCCACGAGCAGTACTTC.

The CDR3 reads CASSEYRGTEAFF. In DNA form, the CDR3 reads TGTGCCAGCAGTGAGTATAGGGGCACTGAAGCTTTCTTT. The rearrangement joins TRBV25-1 to TRBJ1-1, with D perhaps TRBD1 (5 bases). There are 13 residues in the CDR3. The V and J ends lost 3 bases and 4 bases respectively, with 9 bases between them. CDR1 is MGHDK and CDR2 is SYGVNS in the germline V gene.

The genes are TRBV4-3 and TRBJ2-7, with D unclear. The V end was cut by 1 base, the J end by 8 bases, with 12 bases between. CDR1 is LGHNA, CDR2 YSLEER, per germline. The CDR3 runs to 13 residues. The CDR3 bases are TGCGCCAGCAGCCAAGGCACCCTTACGAAGCAGTACTTC. It translates to CASSQGTLTKQYF.

This clone was counted between two and nine times. The V gene is TRBV28, the J gene TRBJ2-2, with 8 bases matching TRBD1. This CDR3 has 17 residues. The V gene's germline CDR1 is MDHEN and CDR2 SYDVKM. J lost 7 bases, V lost 5 bases, and 15 bases had no gene match. CDR3 region: CASSKGADRDVGGELFF. The CDR3 DNA sequence: TGTGCCAGCAGTAAAGGGGCGGACAGGGACGTTGGCGGGGAGCTGTTTTTT.

This clone was observed once. The J gene is TRBJ1-4, the V gene TRBV30; weak D call: TRBD1 (5 bases). The germline V and J ends were trimmed by 7 bases and 7 bases, with 13 bases remaining between them. Germline V lookup: CDR1 GTSNPN, CDR2 SVGIG (reference sequence). CDR3 length: 12 residues. The DNA for the CDR3 is TGTGCCTACCACGGCAGGGTTGAAAAACTGTTTTTT. It translates to CAYHGRVEKLFF.

The CDR3 is CATSRDRPGLNEKLFF. In DNA form, the CDR3 reads TGTGCCACCAGCAGAGATCGTCCCGGACTTAATGAAAAACTGTTTTTT. This chain uses TRBV15 with TRBJ1-4; D is unclear. The CDR3 covers 16 residues. Trimming cost V 0 bases and J 4 bases, with 12 bases left between them. Germline CDR1 and CDR2: LNHNV and YYDKDF (reference sequence).

This clone was detected once. The chain carries TRBV5-1 and TRBJ1-1; TRBD1 is a possible D gene (5 bases). This CDR3 region has 14 residues. V was clipped by 4 bases and J by 5 bases, with 15 bases between them. Germline assignment: CDR1 SGHRS and CDR2 YFSETQ. In DNA, the CDR3 is TGCGCCAGCAGCCTAAGGGGAGACGAGACTGAAGCTTTCTTT. The encoded protein is CASSLRGDETEAFF.

The rearrangement uses TRBV11-3 and TRBJ2-3, with D unresolved. The V gene's germline CDR1 is SGHNT and CDR2 YENEEA. CDR3 length: 13 residues. V shed 5 bases and J shed 5 bases, with 11 bases lying between them. As DNA, the CDR3 is TGTGCCAGCAGCCTTAGTATCGGAGATACGCAGTATTTT. Translated: CASSLSIGDTQYF.

The chain couples TRBV7-3 to TRBJ2-2, with 12 bases that match TRBD2. V was clipped by 5 bases and J by 0 bases; unmatched bases: 10. Germline V CDR1 and CDR2: SGHTA, FQGTGA. The CDR3 consists of 19 residues. The CDR3 DNA sequence: TGTGCCAGCAGCCCAAGGGCTAGCGGGAGGGACTCGAACACCGGGGAGCTGTTTTTT. It specifies CASSPRASGRDSNTGELFF. Variable domain in full (rest from reference TRBV7-3 and TRBJ2-2): GAGVSQTPSNKVTEKGKYVELRCDPISGHTALYWYRQSLGQGPEFLIYFQGTGAADDSGLPNDRFFAVRPEGSVSTLKIQRTERGDSAVYLCASSPRASGRDSNTGELFFGEGSRLTVL.

The V call is TRBV15, the J call TRBJ1-5, with D perhaps matching TRBD1 (5 bases). Trimming stripped 0 bases from V and 7 bases from J, with 13 bases between. Germline loops: CDR1 LNHNV, CDR2 YYDKDF (reference sequence). This CDR3 spans 15 amino acids. CDR3 region: CATSRDLQGFQPQHF. DNA of the CDR3: TGTGCCACCAGCAGAGATCTCCAGGGTTTCCAGCCCCAGCATTTT.

This chain uses TRBV11-2 with TRBJ1-2, with D perhaps matching TRBD1 (6 bases). Germline-derived CDR1 and CDR2 are SGHAT and FQNNGV. V lost 5 bases and J 4 bases, leaving 20 bases between the germline ends. CDR3 length: 16 amino acids. The CDR3 region has the DNA TGTGCCAGCAGCCCTCTCCGGGGGGCAGGAACCTATGGCTACACCTTC. Protein product: CASSPLRGAGTYGYTF.

In DNA, the CDR3 is TGTGCCAGCTCAGTAACCGGGACAGGACTTGTGAGCTCTGGAAACACCATATATTTT. Its protein is CASSVTGTGLVSSGNTIYF. The chain uses TRBV18 and TRBJ1-3, with 8 bases matching TRBD1. This CDR3 has 19 amino acids. Losses at the gene ends were 5 bases for V and 0 bases for J; bases not matched to a gene: 15. Per the germline V gene, CDR1 is KGHSH and CDR2 is LQKENI.

This clone showed up many times. The chain carries TRBV5-1 and TRBJ2-7; D ambiguous. With 0 bases removed from V and 6 bases from J, the gap between germline ends came to 7 bases. Germline V gives CDR1 SGHRS, CDR2 YFSETQ. This CDR3 contains 12 residues. CDR3: CASSLGASEQYF. The CDR3 DNA reads as TGCGCCAGCAGCTTGGGTGCTTCCGAGCAGTACTTC. Filled out from reference TRBV5-1 and TRBJ2-7, the complete variable domain reads KAGVTQTPRYLIKTRGQQVTLSCSPISGHRSVSWYQQTPGQGLQFLFEYFSETQRNKGNFPGRFSGRQFSNSRSEMNVSTLELGDSALYLCASSLGASEQYFGPGTRLTVT.

This clone was observed a single time. The rearrangement joins TRBV28 to TRBJ2-3; 7 bases map to TRBD2. Trimming cost V 6 bases and J 4 bases; bases outside gene matches: 10. CDR1 and CDR2 (germline): MDHEN, SYDVKM. The CDR3 spans 15 residues. CDR3 amino acids: CASSHRGVVPDTQYF. The CDR3 coding sequence is TGTGCCAGCAGCCATCGGGGGGTGGTTCCAGATACGCAGTATTTT.